This T cell receptor (beta chain) was profiled in a study of blood T cell repertoires in COVID-19. Study context: Whether acute or convalescent, the COVID-19 samples came from the United States, Italy and Spain.

Categorization into cohorts depended on clinical history that participants reported. Cohort 3 donors were reported recovered after two negative PCRs, clearance, or symptom resolution. The CDR3 length is 13 residues. The V end lost 4 bases, the J end lost 1 base, and 11 bases lay between the germline ends. Germline CDR1 SQVTM, CDR2 ANQGSEA. In the original workflow: Estimation of nucleated cell counts relied on the amplification of reference gene primers. Here immunoSEQ multiplex PCR was the method, and the copy in TCRdb shows in-frame clones only, minus some. For V, J and clone size, that table is used; D and trimming come from the DNA. The sample yields some 320,000 clones, around 90% seen once.

This receptor was taken from a man between 60 and 75 years old who had recovered from COVID-19. Specimen: PBMCs or T cells enriched from blood (not recorded which). The chain combines TRBV29-1 with TRBJ2-7; perhaps TRBD1 as D (5 bases). The CDR3 DNA follows: TGCAGCGTTGTAGGGGCCCCTTCCTACGAGCAGTACTTC. It codes for CSVVGAPSYEQYF.